Following are 7 T cell receptor beta chains from one sample sequenced in a study of regulatory T cells in long-lasting Graves disease. Regarding time point: newly diagnosed GD, antithyroid drugs for less than 3 months. With RNA extracted from PBMCs as input, the TCR library was made. Relying on iRepertoire HTBI primers and Arm-PCR of CDR3 regions, the team built TCR beta libraries. TCRdb independently ran MiXCR on the multiplex PCR reads; one entry per CDR3 protein. The sample records roughly 500,000 distinct CDR3 sequences, about 14% being singletons. These data were likewise used in another study, on T cells in Graves' hyperthyroidism and ophthalmopathy.

Specimen: peripheral blood mononuclear cells (PBMCs), collected at new diagnosis, from a patient treated with antithyroid drugs. Source of these receptors: a woman between 50 and 59 years old with Graves disease.

In this sample, this clonotype turned up a few times. This chain connects TRBV24-1 to TRBJ2-5; 10 bases fit TRBD1. Germline values: CDR1 KGHDR, CDR2 SFDVKD. The CDR3 extends over 13 amino acids. V dropped 7 bases and J dropped 5; count of bases not matched to a gene: 3. The DNA for the CDR3 is TGTGCCACCAGGGGGACAGGGGATGAGACCCAGTACTTC. Translated, it gives CATRGTGDETQYF.

The CDR3 region has the DNA TGTGCCAGCAGTTTATCTGGGTTCGAGCAGTACTTC. It yields the protein CASSLSGFEQYF. The chain joins TRBV27 to TRBJ2-7, with D hard to call. V lost 0 bases and J lost 6, with 6 bases in between. The CDR3 totals 12 residues. Germline V lookup: CDR1 MNHEY, CDR2 SMNVEV (reference sequence).

This clonotype appeared many times. The chain joins TRBV5-5 to TRBJ2-3, with D maybe TRBD2 (5 bases). Per germline, CDR1 SGHKS and CDR2 YYEKEE (reference sequence). The CDR3 spans 16 residues. V was cut by 4 bases and J by 4 bases, with 19 bases left in between. CDR3 DNA: TGTGCCAGCAGCGGAAGGTGGACGGGATCCTCAGATACGCAGTATTTT. Translation: CASSGRWTGSSDTQYF.

V usage is TRBV7-6 and J usage is TRBJ2-3; 9 nucleotides line up with TRBD1. V trimming: 1 base; J trimming: 0 bases; junction bases outside the gene matches: 5. Per the germline V gene, CDR1 is SGHVS and CDR2 is FNYEAQ. The CDR3 totals 17 residues. The CDR3 sequence is CASSLGSGTGSTDTQYF. The CDR3 DNA sequence: TGTGCCAGCAGCTTAGGATCCGGGACAGGGAGCACAGATACGCAGTATTTT.

This clonotype has ten or more counts. In nucleotides, the CDR3 is TGTGCCAGCAGTTTATCAGGACTAAATAGGGAGCAGTACTTC. The encoded protein is CASSLSGLNREQYF. The chain employs TRBV28 and TRBJ2-7; possibly TRBD2 for D (6 bases). This CDR3 contains 14 residues. With 1 base removed from V and 7 bases from J, the gap between germline ends came to 14 bases. Germline V lookup: CDR1 MDHEN, CDR2 SYDVKM.

The V and J genes are TRBV9 and TRBJ2-3, with D possibly TRBD1 on 6 matching bases. CDR3 length: 13 amino acids. The V and J ends lost 4 bases and 6 bases respectively, with 12 bases between them. The V gene's germline CDR1 is SGDLS and CDR2 YYNGEE. In nucleotides, the CDR3 is TGTGCCAGCAGCACCCAGGGGTCTGATACGCAGTATTTT. This gives the protein CASSTQGSDTQYF.

This clonotype was recorded many times. The rearrangement links TRBV11-3 to TRBJ2-1; 11 bases agree with TRBD2. Losses at the gene ends were 5 bases for V and 3 bases for J; bases not matched to a gene: 3. CDR1 is SGHNT, CDR2 YENEEA, per germline. CDR3 length equals 15 residues. The CDR3, as DNA: TGTGCCAGCAGCCAGGGACTAGCGGACTACAATGAGCAGTTCTTC. It translates to CASSQGLADYNEQFF.